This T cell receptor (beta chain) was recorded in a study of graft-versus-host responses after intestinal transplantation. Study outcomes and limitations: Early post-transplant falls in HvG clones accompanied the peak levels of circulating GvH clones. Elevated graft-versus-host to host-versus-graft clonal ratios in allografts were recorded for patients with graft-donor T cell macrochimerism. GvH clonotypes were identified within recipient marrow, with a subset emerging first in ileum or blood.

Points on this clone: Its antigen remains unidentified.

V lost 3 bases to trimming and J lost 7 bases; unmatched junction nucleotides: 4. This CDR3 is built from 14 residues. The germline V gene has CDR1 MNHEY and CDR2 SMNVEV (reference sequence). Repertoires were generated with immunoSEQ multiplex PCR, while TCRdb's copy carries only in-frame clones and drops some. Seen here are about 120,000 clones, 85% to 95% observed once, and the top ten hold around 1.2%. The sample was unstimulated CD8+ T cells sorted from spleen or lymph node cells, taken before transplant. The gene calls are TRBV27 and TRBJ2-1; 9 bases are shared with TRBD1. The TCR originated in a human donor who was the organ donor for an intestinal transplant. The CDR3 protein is CASSLTGGTNEQFF. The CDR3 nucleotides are TGTGCCAGCAGTTTGACAGGGGGAACAAATGAGCAGTTCTTC.